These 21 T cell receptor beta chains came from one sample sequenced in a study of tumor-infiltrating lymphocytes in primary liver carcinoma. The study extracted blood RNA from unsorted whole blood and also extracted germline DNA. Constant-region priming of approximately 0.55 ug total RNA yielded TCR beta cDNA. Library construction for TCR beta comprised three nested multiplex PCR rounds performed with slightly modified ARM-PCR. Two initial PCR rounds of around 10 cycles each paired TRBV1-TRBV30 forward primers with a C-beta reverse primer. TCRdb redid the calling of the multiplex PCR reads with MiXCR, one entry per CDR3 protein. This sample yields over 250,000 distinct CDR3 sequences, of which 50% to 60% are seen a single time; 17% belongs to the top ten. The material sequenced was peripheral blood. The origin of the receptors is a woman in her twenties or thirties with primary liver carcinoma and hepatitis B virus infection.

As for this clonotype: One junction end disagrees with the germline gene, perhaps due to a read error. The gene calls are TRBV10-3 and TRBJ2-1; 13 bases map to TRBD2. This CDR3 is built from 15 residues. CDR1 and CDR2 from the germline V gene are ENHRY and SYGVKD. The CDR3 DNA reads TGTGTCATCAGTGGCCGGACTAGCGGGAGCTATGAGCAGTTCTTC. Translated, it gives CVISGRTSGSYEQFF.

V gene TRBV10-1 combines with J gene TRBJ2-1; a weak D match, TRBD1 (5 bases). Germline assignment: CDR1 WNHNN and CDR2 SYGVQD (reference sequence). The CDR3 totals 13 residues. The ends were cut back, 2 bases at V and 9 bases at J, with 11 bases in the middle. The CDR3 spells CASSEGDRGEQFF. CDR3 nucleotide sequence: TGCGCCAGCAGTGAGGGGGATAGGGGTGAGCAGTTCTTC.

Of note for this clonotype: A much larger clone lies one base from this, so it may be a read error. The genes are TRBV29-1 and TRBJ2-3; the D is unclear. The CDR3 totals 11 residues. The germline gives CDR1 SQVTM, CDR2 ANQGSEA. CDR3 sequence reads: CSGSSTDTRYF. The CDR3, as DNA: TGCAGCGGGAGTAGCACAGATACGCGGTATTTT.

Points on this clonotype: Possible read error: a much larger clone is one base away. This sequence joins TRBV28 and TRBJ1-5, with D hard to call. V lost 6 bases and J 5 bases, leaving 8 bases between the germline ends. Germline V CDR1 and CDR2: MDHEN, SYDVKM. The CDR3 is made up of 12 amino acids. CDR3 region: CASRQSDQPQHF. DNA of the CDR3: TGTGCCAGCAGACAGAGTGATCAGCCCCAGCATTTT.

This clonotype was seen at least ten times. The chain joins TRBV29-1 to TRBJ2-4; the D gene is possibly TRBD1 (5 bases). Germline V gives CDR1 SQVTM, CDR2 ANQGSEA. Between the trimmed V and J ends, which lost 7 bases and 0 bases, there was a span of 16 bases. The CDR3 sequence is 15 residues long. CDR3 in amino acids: CSARDSRVAKNIQYF. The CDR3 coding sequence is TGCAGCGCTAGAGACAGCCGGGTAGCCAAAAACATTCAGTACTTC.

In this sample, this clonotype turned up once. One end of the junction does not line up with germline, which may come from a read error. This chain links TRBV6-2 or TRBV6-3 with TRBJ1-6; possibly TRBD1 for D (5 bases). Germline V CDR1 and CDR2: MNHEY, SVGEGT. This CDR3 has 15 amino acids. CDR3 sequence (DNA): TGTGCCAGCAATTACTGGGGGACGGCAAATTCACCCCTCCACTTT. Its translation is CASNYWGTANSPLHF.

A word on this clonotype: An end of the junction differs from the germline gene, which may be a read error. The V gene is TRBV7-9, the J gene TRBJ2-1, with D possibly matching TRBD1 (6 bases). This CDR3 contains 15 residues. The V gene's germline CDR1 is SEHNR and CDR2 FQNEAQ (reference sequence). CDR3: CASSLGAGAYNEQFF. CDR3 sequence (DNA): TGCGCCAGCAGCTTGGGTGCAGGGGCGTACAATGAGCAGTTCTTC.

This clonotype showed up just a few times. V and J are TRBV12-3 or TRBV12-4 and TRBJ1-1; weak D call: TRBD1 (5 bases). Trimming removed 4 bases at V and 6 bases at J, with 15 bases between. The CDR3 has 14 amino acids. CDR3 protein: CASSWDGGFAEAFF. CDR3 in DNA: TGTGCCAGCAGTTGGGACGGGGGATTCGCTGAAGCTTTCTTT.

The CDR3 is CASSSGAGGSEAFF. The CDR3 bases are TGTGCCAGCAGCTCCGGGGCAGGGGGCTCTGAAGCTTTCTTT. This sequence joins TRBV13 and TRBJ1-1; TRBD1 matches at 8 bases. The CDR3 has 14 residues. Trimming at V came to 4 bases and at J to 6 bases, leaving 7 bases not matched to a gene. Germline V lookup: CDR1 PRHDT, CDR2 FYEKMQ (reference sequence).

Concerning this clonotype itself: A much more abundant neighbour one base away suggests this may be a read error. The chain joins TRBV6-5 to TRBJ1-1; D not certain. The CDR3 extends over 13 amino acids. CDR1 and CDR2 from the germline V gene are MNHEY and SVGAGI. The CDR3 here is CVSRSSRNTEAFF. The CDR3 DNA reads TGTGTCAGCAGGTCCTCCCGGAACACTGAAGCTTTCTTT.

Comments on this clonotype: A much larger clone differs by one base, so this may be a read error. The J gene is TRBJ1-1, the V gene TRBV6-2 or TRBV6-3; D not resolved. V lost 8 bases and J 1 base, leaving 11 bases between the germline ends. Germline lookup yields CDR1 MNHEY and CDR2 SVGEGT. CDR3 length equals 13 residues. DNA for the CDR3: TGTGCCAGCTCACCCTCCAAGAACACTGAAGCTTTCTTT. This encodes CASSPSKNTEAFF.

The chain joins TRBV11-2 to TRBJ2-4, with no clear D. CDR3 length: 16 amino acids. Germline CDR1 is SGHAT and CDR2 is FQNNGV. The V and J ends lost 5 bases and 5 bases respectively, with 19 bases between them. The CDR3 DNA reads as TGTGCCAGCAGCCCACTCACGACCGCCGATCAAAACATTCAGTACTTC. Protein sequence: CASSPLTTADQNIQYF.

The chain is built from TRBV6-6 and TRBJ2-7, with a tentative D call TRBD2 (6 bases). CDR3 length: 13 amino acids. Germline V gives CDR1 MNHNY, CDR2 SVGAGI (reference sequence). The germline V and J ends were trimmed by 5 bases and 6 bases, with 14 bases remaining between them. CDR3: CASSPRGNCEQYF. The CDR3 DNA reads TGTGCCAGCAGTCCCCGGGGGAACTGCGAGCAGTACTTC.

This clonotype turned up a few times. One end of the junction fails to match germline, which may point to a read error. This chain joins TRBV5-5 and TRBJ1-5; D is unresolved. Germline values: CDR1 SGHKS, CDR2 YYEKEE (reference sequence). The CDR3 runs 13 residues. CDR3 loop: CASSRAIHQAQHF. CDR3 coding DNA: TGTGCCAGCAGCCGGGCGATCCATCAGGCCCAGCATTTT.

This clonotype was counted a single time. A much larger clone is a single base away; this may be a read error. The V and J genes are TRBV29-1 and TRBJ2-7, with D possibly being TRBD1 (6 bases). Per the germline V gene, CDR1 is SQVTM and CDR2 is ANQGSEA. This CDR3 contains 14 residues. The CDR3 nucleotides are TGCAGGGTTGCAGGGGACAAATCCTCCTACGAGCAGTACTTC. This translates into CRVAGDKSSYEQYF.

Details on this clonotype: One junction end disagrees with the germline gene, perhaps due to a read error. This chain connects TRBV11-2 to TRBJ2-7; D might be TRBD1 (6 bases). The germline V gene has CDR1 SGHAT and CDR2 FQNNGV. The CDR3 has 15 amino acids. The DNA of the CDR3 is TGTGGCAGCAGCTTGAGTGGACAGAGTTCCTACGAGCAGTACTTC. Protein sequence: CGSSLSGQSSYEQYF.

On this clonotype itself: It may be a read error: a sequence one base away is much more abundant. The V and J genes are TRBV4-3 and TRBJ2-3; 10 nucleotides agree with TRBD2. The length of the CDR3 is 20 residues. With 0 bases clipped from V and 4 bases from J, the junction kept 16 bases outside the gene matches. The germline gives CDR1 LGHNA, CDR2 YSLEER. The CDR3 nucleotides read TGCGCCAGCAGCCAAGATTGGCGAGGGACTAGCGCTACTCTTGCAGATACGCAGTATTTT. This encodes CASSQDWRGTSATLADTQYF.

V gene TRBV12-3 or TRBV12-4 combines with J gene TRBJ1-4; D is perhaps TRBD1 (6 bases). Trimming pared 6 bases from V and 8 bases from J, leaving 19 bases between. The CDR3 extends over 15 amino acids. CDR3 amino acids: CASRRESGAREKLFF. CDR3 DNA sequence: TGTGCCAGCAGAAGGGAGTCGGGGGCGAGGGAAAAACTGTTTTTT.

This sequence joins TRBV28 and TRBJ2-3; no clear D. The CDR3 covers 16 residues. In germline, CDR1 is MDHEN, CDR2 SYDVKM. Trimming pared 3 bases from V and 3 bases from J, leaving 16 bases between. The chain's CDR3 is CASSFFRSGPTDTQYF. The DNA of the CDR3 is TGTGCCAGCAGTTTTTTCCGTAGTGGGCCGACAGATACGCAGTATTTT. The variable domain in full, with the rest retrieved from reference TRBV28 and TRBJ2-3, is DVKVTQSSRYLVKRTGEKVFLECVQDMDHENMFWYRQDPGLGLRLIYFSYDVKMKEKGDIPEGYSVSREKKERFSLILESASTNQTSMYLCASSFFRSGPTDTQYFGPGTRLTVL.

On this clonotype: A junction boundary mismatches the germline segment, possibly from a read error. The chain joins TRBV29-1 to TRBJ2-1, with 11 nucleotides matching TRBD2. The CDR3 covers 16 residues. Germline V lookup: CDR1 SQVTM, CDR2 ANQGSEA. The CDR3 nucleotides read TGCAGCGTTGAGCCCCTACTAGCGGGAGTCGTGAATGAGCAGTTCTTT. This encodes CSVEPLLAGVVNEQFF.

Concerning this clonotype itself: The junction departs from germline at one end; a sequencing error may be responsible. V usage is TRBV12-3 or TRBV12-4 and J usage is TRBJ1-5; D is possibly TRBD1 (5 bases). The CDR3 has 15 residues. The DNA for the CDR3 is TGTGCCGGCAGCCCTCGGGGACTTAGCAATCCGCCCCAGCATTTT. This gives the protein CAGSPRGLSNPPQHF.